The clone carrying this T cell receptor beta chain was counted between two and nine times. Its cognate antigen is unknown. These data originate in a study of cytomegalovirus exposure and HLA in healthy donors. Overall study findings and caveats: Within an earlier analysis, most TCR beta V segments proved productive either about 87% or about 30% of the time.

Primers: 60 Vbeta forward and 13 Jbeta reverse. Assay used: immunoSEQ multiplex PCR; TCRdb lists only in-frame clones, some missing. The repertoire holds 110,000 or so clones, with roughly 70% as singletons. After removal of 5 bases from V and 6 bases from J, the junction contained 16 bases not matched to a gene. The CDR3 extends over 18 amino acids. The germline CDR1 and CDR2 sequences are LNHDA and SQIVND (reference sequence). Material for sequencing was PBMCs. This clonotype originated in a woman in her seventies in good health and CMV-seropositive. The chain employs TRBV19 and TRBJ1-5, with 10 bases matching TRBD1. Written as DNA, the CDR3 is TGTGCCAGTAGTTACAAGCTACCGGGACAGGGGCTGGGTCAGCCCCAGCATTTT. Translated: CASSYKLPGQGLGQPQHF.